The 22 T cell receptor beta chains presented below share a single source sample, sequenced in a study of blood T cell repertoires in COVID-19. Method: immunoSEQ multiplex PCR; TCRdb's copy keeps in-frame clones and lacks some. Of about 10,000 clones listed, approximately 86% are singletons. Input material: peripheral blood. These receptors were taken from a human donor in a cohort sampled during active COVID-19.

This chain links TRBV3-1 (or the pseudogene TRBV3-2) with TRBJ2-1, with D possibly being TRBD2 (5 bases). Per germline, CDR1 LGHDT and CDR2 YNNKEL (reference sequence). The CDR3 totals 16 residues. V was pared by 0 bases and J by 2 bases, with 11 bases between. The CDR3 is CASSQDVRVTYNEQFF. The CDR3 coding sequence is TGTGCCAGCAGCCAAGATGTGCGGGTTACCTACAATGAGCAGTTCTTC.

The chain couples TRBV28 to TRBJ2-7, with D possibly being TRBD1 (10 bases). This CDR3 comprises 22 residues. Germline CDR1 and CDR2: MDHEN and SYDVKM. V shed 5 bases and J shed 3 bases, with 38 bases lying between them. CDR3 in DNA: TGTGCCAGCAGTACGGGGCGGACAGGGGGGACGGTATCGACTAGCGGATTCTACGAGCAGTACTTC. This translates into CASSTGRTGGTVSTSGFYEQYF.

The table lists this clone with a count of one. This chain joins TRBV7-6 and TRBJ2-7; tentative D call: TRBD1 (6 bases). The CDR3 spans 15 residues. CDR1 and CDR2 (germline): SGHVS, FNYEAQ. V was shortened by 2 bases and J by 5 bases, with 16 bases between the two germline ends. The CDR3 DNA follows: TGTGCCAGCAGCTTATACCCCACAGGGATTAACGAGCAGTACTTC. Encoded protein: CASSLYPTGINEQYF.

The rearrangement uses TRBV27 and TRBJ1-1, with D perhaps TRBD1 (5 bases). The V gene lost 4 bases and the J gene lost 4 bases, with 16 bases spanning the gap. The length of the CDR3 is 15 residues. Germline values: CDR1 MNHEY, CDR2 SMNVEV (reference sequence). The CDR3 region has the DNA TGTGCCAGCAGTTCATTGGCCGGGGGGGGCACTGAAGCTTTCTTT. Amino acid sequence: CASSSLAGGGTEAFF.

This clone was detected once. The junction and the germline gene differ at one end; a read error may be behind it. The chain couples TRBV7-7 to TRBJ2-3, with D maybe TRBD2 (6 bases). From germline, CDR1 is SSHAT and CDR2 FNYEAQ (reference sequence). The CDR3 is made up of 15 amino acids. This chain's CDR3 is CASSLVGGPTDTQYF. CDR3 DNA: TGTGCTAGCAGCTTAGTGGGGGGACCTACAGATACGCAGTATTTT. The entire variable domain, with the rest obtained from reference TRBV7-7 and TRBJ2-3, is as follows: GAGVSQSPRYKVTKRGQDVTLRCDPISSHATLYWYQQALGQGPEFLTYFNYEAQPDKSGLPSDRFSAERPEGSISTLTIQRTEQRDSAMYRCASSLVGGPTDTQYFGPGTRLTVL.

CDR3 region: CASIPDSHNEQFF. The CDR3 coding sequence is TGTGCCAGCATCCCGGACTCTCACAATGAGCAGTTCTTC. This chain links TRBV5-4 with TRBJ2-1, with TRBD2 as a possible D gene (5 bases). Germline CDR1 SGHNT, CDR2 YYREEE (reference sequence). The CDR3 length is 13 residues. V lost 6 bases to trimming and J lost 5 bases, with 12 bases between them.

This clone showed up just once. The J gene is TRBJ2-1, the V gene TRBV7-2, with D possibly TRBD2 on 5 matching bases. The CDR3 spans 13 residues. The V end lost 5 bases, the J end lost 9 bases, and 14 bases lay between the germline ends. Germline loops: CDR1 SGHTA, CDR2 FQGNSA. CDR3 nucleotides: TGTGCCAGCAGCCCACTAGGATTCCTTGAGCAGTTCTTC. Its protein is CASSPLGFLEQFF.

V and J are TRBV18 and TRBJ1-2, with TRBD1 matching 7 bases. The ends lost 1 base at V and 1 base at J; junction bases unmatched: 9. CDR1 is KGHSH, CDR2 LQKENI, per germline. The CDR3 spans 17 residues. CDR3 loop: CASSPQSGTAINYGYTF. In DNA form, the CDR3 reads TGTGCCAGCTCACCACAATCAGGGACAGCAATTAACTATGGCTACACCTTC.

The chain couples TRBV9 to TRBJ2-3; TRBD1 matches at 7 bases. The CDR3 contains 15 residues. Looked up from germline, CDR1 is SGDLS and CDR2 is YYNGEE. V lost 6 bases to trimming and J lost 8 bases; unmatched junction nucleotides: 15. CDR3 DNA: TGTGCCAGCACCTCACCCGGCAGGGGGACCGGTACGCAGTATTTT. Translation: CASTSPGRGTGTQYF.

This clone was counted once. This chain uses TRBV15 with TRBJ1-4; weak D call: TRBD1 (5 bases). V lost 0 bases and J 5 bases, leaving 13 bases between the germline ends. This CDR3 spans 16 amino acids. The germline V gene encodes CDR1 LNHNV and CDR2 YYDKDF (reference sequence). The CDR3 bases are TGTGCCACCAGCAGAGATAGTTCGGGGGTCAATGAAAAACTGTTTTTT. Its protein product is CATSRDSSGVNEKLFF. The full variable domain, completed using reference TRBV15 and TRBJ1-4, is DAMVIQNPRYQVTQFGKPVTLSCSQTLNHNVMYWYQQKSSQAPKLLFHYYDKDFNNEADTPDNFQSRRPNTSFCFLDIRSPGLGDTAMYLCATSRDSSGVNEKLFFGSGTQLSVL.

The count of this clone is one. V usage is TRBV7-8 and J usage is TRBJ2-7; 9 bases are a match to TRBD1. The CDR3 spans 15 residues. The V gene's germline CDR1 is SGHVS and CDR2 FQNEAQ. The V gene end was trimmed by 1 base and the J gene end by 6 bases; junction bases not matched to a gene: 7. CDR3 DNA sequence: TGTGCCAGCAGCTTAGTGGGGACAGGGCAGACCGAGCAGTACTTC. It translates to CASSLVGTGQTEQYF.

The chain couples TRBV6-5 to TRBJ2-7; tentatively, D is TRBD1 (6 bases). The CDR3 is 12 residues long. The V gene lost 6 bases and the J gene lost 4 bases, with 10 bases spanning the gap. Germline assignment: CDR1 MNHEY and CDR2 SVGAGI. The CDR3 spells CASRRTDYEQYF. CDR3 sequence (DNA): TGTGCCAGCAGACGGACAGATTACGAGCAGTACTTC.

The genes are TRBV19 and TRBJ1-5; D is ambiguous. The CDR3 contains 13 residues. V dropped 1 base and J dropped 9 bases, with 10 bases sitting between them. Looked up from germline, CDR1 is LNHDA and CDR2 is SQIVND (reference sequence). The CDR3 here is CASSIAIRGPQHF. The DNA for the CDR3 is TGTGCCAGTAGTATAGCCATCCGAGGGCCCCAGCATTTT. Together with reference TRBV19 and TRBJ1-5, the CDR3 gives the full variable domain: DGGITQSPKYLFRKEGQNVTLSCEQNLNHDAMYWYRQDPGQGLRLIYYSQIVNDFQKGDIAEGYSVSREKKESFPLTVTSAQKNPTAFYLCASSIAIRGPQHFGDGTRLSIL.

The chain combines TRBV19 with TRBJ2-1; 8 positions agree with TRBD1. With V trimmed by 1 base and J by 6 bases, 8 bases remained unmatched. CDR1 LNHDA and CDR2 SQIVND come from the germline V gene (reference sequence). The CDR3 has 16 residues. The CDR3 sequence: CASSIGSGGSVNEQFF. Written as DNA, the CDR3 is TGTGCCAGTAGTATAGGTTCAGGGGGCTCCGTCAATGAGCAGTTCTTC.

This clone showed up just a few times. The same CDR3 can be traced to other DNA sequences in this sample. V gene TRBV9 combines with J gene TRBJ1-5, with 9 bases fitting TRBD1. The J segment lost 2 bases and the V segment lost 0 bases, leaving 0 bases of the junction unmatched. This CDR3 spans 15 amino acids. The germline gives CDR1 SGDLS, CDR2 YYNGEE. The CDR3: CASSVGTGGNQPQHF. CDR3 nucleotide sequence: TGTGCCAGCAGCGTAGGGACAGGGGGCAATCAGCCCCAGCATTTT. The full variable domain, in which reference TRBV9 and TRBJ1-5 provide the parts outside the CDR3, is DSGVTQTPKHLITATGQRVTLRCSPRSGDLSVYWYQQSLDQGLQFLIQYYNGEERAKGNILERFSAQQFPDLHSELNLSSLELGDSALYFCASSVGTGGNQPQHFGDGTRLSIL.

The genes are TRBV28 and TRBJ2-7; the match to TRBD2 covers 11 bases. The CDR3 runs 13 residues. Trimming cost V 9 bases and J 6 bases; bases outside gene matches: 7. Germline loops: CDR1 MDHEN, CDR2 SYDVKM. CDR3 coding DNA: TGTGCCAGTAGCGGGAGGGTAGGGCTCGAGCAGTACTTC. Translating it yields CASSGRVGLEQYF.

The CDR3 DNA is TGCAGCGCCCGGACAGGGAATATTTACGAGCAGTACTTC. It codes for CSARTGNIYEQYF. The genes are TRBV29-1 and TRBJ2-7; 8 bases are shared with TRBD1. CDR1 and CDR2 from the germline V gene are SQVTM and ANQGSEA. V dropped 7 bases and J dropped 4; count of bases not matched to a gene: 9. The CDR3 spans 13 residues.

This clone showed up just once. The CDR3 DNA reads as TGTGCCATCAGTGACCCTCGGACAGGGGAAAGCAATCAGCCCCAGCATTTT. Protein: CAISDPRTGESNQPQHF. J is TRBJ1-5 and V is TRBV10-3, with 9 bases lining up with TRBD1. With 3 bases clipped from V and 1 base from J, the junction kept 7 bases outside the gene matches. The V gene's germline CDR1 is ENHRY and CDR2 SYGVKD. CDR3 length equals 17 residues.

V and J are TRBV29-1 and TRBJ1-2, with 7 bases lining up with TRBD1. Unmatched junction bases numbered 6, after V lost 4 bases and J lost 7 bases. This CDR3 region has 12 residues. Germline V CDR1 and CDR2: SQVTM, ANQGSEA. The DNA for the CDR3 is TGCAGCGTTGCTGACAGGGCAGGTGGCTACACCTTC. Translation: CSVADRAGGYTF.

This clone was seen a few times. This chain links TRBV27 with TRBJ1-6; 8 positions agree with TRBD1. The length of the CDR3 is 17 residues. Germline V CDR1 and CDR2: MNHEY, SMNVEV (reference sequence). J gave up 6 bases and V 6 bases, and 13 bases lay outside the gene matches. In nucleotides, the CDR3 is TGTGCCAGCAGCAAGATCCGGACAGGGTTAGGTAATTCACCCCTCCACTTT. Translation gives CASSKIRTGLGNSPLHF.

J is TRBJ2-7 and V is TRBV27; D possibly corresponds to TRBD1 (5 bases). CDR1 and CDR2 from the germline V gene are MNHEY and SMNVEV (reference sequence). The V end lost 3 bases, the J end lost 3 bases, and 9 bases lay between the germline ends. There are 13 residues in the CDR3. In nucleotides, the CDR3 is TGTGCCAGCAGTTTCTCAGGGAACTACGAGCAGTACTTC. It codes for CASSFSGNYEQYF.

The V call is TRBV5-5, the J call TRBJ2-6; 11 bases match TRBD1. The germline gives CDR1 SGHKS, CDR2 YYEKEE (reference sequence). The CDR3 loop spans 17 amino acids. V shed 5 bases and J 0 bases; nucleotides not matched to a gene: 4. The CDR3 bases are TGTGCCAGCAGGAGGGACAGGGGGAACTCTGGGGCCAACGTCCTGACTTTC. It is translated as CASRRDRGNSGANVLTF.